This T cell receptor (beta chain) is from a study of shared clonotypes between healthy human individuals. Whole-study findings and limits: Memory subsets had estimated richness that was generally smaller than that of naive subsets. Sequencing depth was expected to influence donor clonotype sharing. When naive CD4 clonotypes were compared across a handful of donors, about 4.8% were shared.

In its sample, this clone was seen once. Its antigen remains unknown. Naive CD4+ cells were CD45RA-selected; the remaining cells were memory. Sequenced by immunoSEQ multiplex PCR; TCRdb stores in-frame clones only, minus some. Of around 2.1 million clones in the sample, 90% to 97% were seen once. Sequencing was done on a sample of naive CD4+ T cells sorted from blood. Stated subset: CD45RA+ positively selected. The TCR sequence derives from a man aged 18 to 30 in good health.

The CDR3 region is CASSLVGQSNQPQHF. The CDR3 DNA sequence: TGTGCCAGCAGCTTAGTTGGACAGAGCAATCAGCCCCAGCATTTT. V and J are TRBV7-9 and TRBJ1-5, with D possibly matching TRBD1 (6 bases). The length of the CDR3 is 15 residues. V lost 1 base and J 1 base, leaving 8 bases between the germline ends. Germline-derived CDR1 and CDR2 are SEHNR and FQNEAQ (reference sequence).